This T cell receptor (beta chain) comes out of a study of beta chain features in type 1 diabetes. About the research overall: Over all samples combined, some 99,000,000 sorted cells were examined. Findings and caveats of the study: The analysis here could not establish whether HLA type shapes TCRB rearrangement. Within patients, naive, central memory and Treg TCRB repertoires seemed more similar than within healthy donors. Shorter templates may be favored by PCR, equally so in patients and controls.

CDR3 size: 17 residues. Germline CDR1 reads SGHNT; CDR2 reads YYREEE (reference sequence). Trimming cost V 4 bases and J 5 bases, with 25 bases left between them. TCRB transcripts that were expressed got sequenced, as all of the isolated RNA had been reverse transcribed. Data came from immunoSEQ multiplex PCR; TCRdb stores just in-frame clones and leaves some out. Among under 450,000 clones listed, approximately 15% were seen once. This clone has more than one count but fewer than ten. The antigen remains unidentified. The specimen sequenced was naive CD4+ T cells from blood. This sequence originates from a woman aged 18 to 35 in good health. V gene TRBV5-4 combines with J gene TRBJ2-7; D is perhaps TRBD2 (5 bases). For the CDR3, the DNA is TGTGCCAGCAGCCAAGATCATGCCCCCACGGGAATGAACGAGCAGTACTTC. Amino acid sequence: CASSQDHAPTGMNEQYF.